This T cell receptor (beta chain) was sequenced in a study of blood T cell repertoires in COVID-19. The data were produced by immunoSEQ multiplex PCR, yet TCRdb's version contains in-frame clones alone and is incomplete. The sample has about 400,000 clones; roughly 88% are singletons. The CDR3 covers 13 residues. V shed 3 bases and J shed 8 bases, with 10 bases lying between them. Germline values: CDR1 KGHSH, CDR2 LQKENI. The clonotype comes from a woman between 35 and 50 years old with acute COVID-19. The chain has TRBV18 and TRBJ1-4; no definite D call. Sequencing was done on a sample of PBMCs or T cells enriched from blood (not recorded which). The chain's CDR3 is CASSPGSEEKLFF. CDR3 DNA sequence: TGTGCCAGCTCACCTGGATCGGAGGAAAAACTGTTTTTT.